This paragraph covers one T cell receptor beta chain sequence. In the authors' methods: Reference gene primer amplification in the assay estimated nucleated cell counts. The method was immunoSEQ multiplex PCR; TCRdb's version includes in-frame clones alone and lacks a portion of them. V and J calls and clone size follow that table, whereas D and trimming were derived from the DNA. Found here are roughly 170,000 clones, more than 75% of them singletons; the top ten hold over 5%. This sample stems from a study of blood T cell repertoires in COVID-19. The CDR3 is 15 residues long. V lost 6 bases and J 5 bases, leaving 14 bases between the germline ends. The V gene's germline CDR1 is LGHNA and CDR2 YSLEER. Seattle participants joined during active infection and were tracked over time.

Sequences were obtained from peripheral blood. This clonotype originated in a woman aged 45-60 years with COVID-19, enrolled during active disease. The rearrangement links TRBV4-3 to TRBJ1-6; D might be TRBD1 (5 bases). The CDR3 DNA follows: TGCGCCAGCAGTGAAGCGGGGCAGCATAATTCACCCCTCCACTTT. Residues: CASSEAGQHNSPLHF.